These T cell receptor beta chains were read from a single sample in a study of CD8 T cells in Susac syndrome. TCRdb redid the calling of the immunoSEQ multiplex PCR reads with MiXCR, one entry per CDR3 protein. The table has about 200,000 distinct CDR3 sequences, around 90% seen once. The sequenced sample was CD4+ T cells from PBMCs. These receptors all come from a human donor with Susac syndrome. Each CDR3 is given with its conserved first and last residue. D genes are given only for firm matches. Rows give clone size only sometimes, using once, few, many, or a class for an expanded clone.

D: TRBD1
J: TRBJ2-5
size: .
V: TRBV6-5
length: 14
CDR3: CASSKGQGQETQYF
DNA: TGTGCCAGCAGCAAGGGACAGGGCCAAGAGACCCAGTACTTC

D: TRBD1
J: TRBJ2-5
size: .
V: TRBV7-2
length: 14
CDR3: CASSRDRTQETQYF
DNA: TGTGCCAGCAGCCGGGACAGAACCCAAGAGACCCAGTACTTC

D: TRBD1
J: TRBJ1-4
size: .
V: TRBV10-3
length: 16
CDR3: CATGERYGTGNEKLFF
DNA: TGTGCGACAGGGGAACGATACGGAACTGGTAATGAAAAACTGTTTTTT

D: .
J: TRBJ2-3
size: .
V: TRBV3-1
length: 13
CDR3: CASSQVFPDTQYF
DNA: TGTGCCAGCAGCCAAGTGTTCCCAGATACGCAGTATTTT

D: TRBD1
J: TRBJ2-5
size: once
V: TRBV24-1
length: 13
CDR3: CATSAGGRETQYF
DNA: TGTGCCACCAGTGCAGGGGGCAGGGAGACCCAGTACTTC

D: .
J: TRBJ1-3
size: .
V: TRBV6-1
length: 15
CDR3: CASSEVLSSANTIYF
DNA: TGTGCCAGCAGTGAAGTCTTAAGTAGCGCAAACACCATATATTTT

D: .
J: TRBJ2-7
size: .
V: TRBV28
length: 13
CDR3: CASSLTAGFEQYF
DNA: TGTGCCAGCAGTTTGACTGCTGGGTTCGAGCAGTACTTC

D: .
J: TRBJ1-1
size: .
V: TRBV6-6
length: 13
CDR3: CASSQGPLTEAFF
DNA: TGTGCCAGTTCACAGGGTCCCCTCACTGAAGCTTTCTTT

D: .
J: TRBJ2-7
size: .
V: TRBV2
length: 13
CDR3: CASSLRVDYEQYF
DNA: TGTGCCAGCAGTTTGCGCGTGGACTACGAGCAGTACTTC

D: .
J: TRBJ1-5
size: .
V: TRBV30
length: 14
CDR3: CAWSRPGANQPQHF
DNA: TGTGCCTGGAGTCGCCCGGGGGCAAATCAGCCCCAGCATTTT

D: .
J: TRBJ2-3
size: .
V: TRBV25-1
length: 16
CDR3: CASRKGGTASTDTQYF
DNA: TGTGCCAGCAGAAAGGGGGGGACAGCTAGCACAGATACGCAGTATTTT

D: .
J: TRBJ1-4
size: .
V: TRBV30
length: 13
CDR3: CAWRVPVGEKLFF
DNA: TGTGCCTGGAGAGTCCCGGTGGGAGAAAAACTGTTTTTT

D: .
J: TRBJ1-1
size: .
V: TRBV5-1
length: 14
CDR3: CASSEGPRNTEAFF
DNA: TGCGCCAGCAGCGAGGGGCCGAGGAACACTGAAGCTTTCTTT

D: .
J: TRBJ1-5
size: .
V: TRBV7-2
length: 13
CDR3: CASSLVQVQPQHF
DNA: TGTGCCAGCAGCTTAGTACAGGTTCAGCCCCAGCATTTT

D: TRBD2
J: TRBJ2-7
size: .
V: TRBV6-2/TRBV6-3
length: 14
CDR3: CASSYEAGAYEQYF
DNA: TGTGCCAGCAGTTACGAAGCGGGAGCCTACGAGCAGTACTTC

D: TRBD1
J: TRBJ2-6
size: .
V: TRBV5-1
length: 18
CDR3: CASSPTGTGGRGANVLTF
DNA: TGCGCCAGCAGCCCGACCGGGACAGGGGGCAGGGGGGCCAACGTCCTGACTTTC

D: .
J: TRBJ1-2
size: few
V: TRBV6-2/TRBV6-3
length: 14
CDR3: CASSYLTANYGYTF
DNA: TGTGCCAGCAGTTACTTAACAGCTAACTATGGCTACACCTTC

D: TRBD1
J: TRBJ2-1
size: .
V: TRBV5-1
length: 13
CDR3: CASSMGQGAEQFF
DNA: TGCGCCAGCAGCATGGGACAGGGGGCTGAGCAGTTCTTC

D: .
J: TRBJ2-1
size: .
V: TRBV5-4
length: 13
CDR3: CASSAWVDGEQFF
DNA: TGTGCCAGCAGCGCGTGGGTGGACGGAGAGCAGTTCTTC

D: TRBD1
J: TRBJ2-7
size: .
V: TRBV7-9
length: 14
CDR3: CASSLPLRGTFNNF
DNA: TGTGCCAGCAGCTTACCTCTCAGGGGGACCTTCAACAACTTC

D: .
J: TRBJ1-3
size: .
V: TRBV5-1
length: 11
CDR3: CASSFGNTIYF
DNA: TGCGCCAGCAGTTTTGGAAACACCATATATTTT

D: .
J: TRBJ2-3
size: .
V: TRBV5-4
length: 14
CDR3: CASSFGPSTDTQYF
DNA: TGTGCCAGCAGCTTCGGACCTAGCACAGATACGCAGTATTTT

D: .
J: TRBJ1-6
size: .
V: TRBV15
length: 15
CDR3: CATSLPGPYNSPLHF
DNA: TGTGCCACCTCTTTACCGGGACCTTATAATTCACCCCTCCACTTT

D: TRBD1
J: TRBJ1-1
size: few
V: TRBV6-5
length: 15
CDR3: CASSYSGTGNTEAFF
DNA: TGTGCCAGCAGTTACTCCGGGACAGGGAACACTGAAGCTTTCTTT

D: .
J: TRBJ1-2
size: few
V: TRBV11-2
length: 13
CDR3: CASSLGGNYGYTF
DNA: TGTGCCAGTAGTCTAGGGGGAAACTATGGCTACACCTTC

D: .
J: TRBJ2-1
size: .
V: TRBV10-3
length: 13
CDR3: CAISVGGVDEQFF
DNA: TGTGCCATCAGTGTTGGAGGGGTCGATGAGCAGTTCTTC

D: .
J: TRBJ1-2
size: .
V: TRBV5-1
length: 13
CDR3: CASSLAQNYGYTF
DNA: TGCGCCAGCAGCTTGGCCCAGAATTATGGCTACACCTTC

D: TRBD1
J: TRBJ1-5
size: .
V: TRBV20-1
length: 12
CDR3: CSANRGGQPQHF
DNA: TGCAGTGCTAACAGGGGAGGTCAGCCCCAGCATTTT

D: TRBD2
J: TRBJ2-7
size: .
V: TRBV5-1
length: 15
CDR3: CASRSLAGGSYEQYF
DNA: TGCGCCAGCAGGAGTTTAGCGGGGGGCTCCTACGAGCAGTACTTC